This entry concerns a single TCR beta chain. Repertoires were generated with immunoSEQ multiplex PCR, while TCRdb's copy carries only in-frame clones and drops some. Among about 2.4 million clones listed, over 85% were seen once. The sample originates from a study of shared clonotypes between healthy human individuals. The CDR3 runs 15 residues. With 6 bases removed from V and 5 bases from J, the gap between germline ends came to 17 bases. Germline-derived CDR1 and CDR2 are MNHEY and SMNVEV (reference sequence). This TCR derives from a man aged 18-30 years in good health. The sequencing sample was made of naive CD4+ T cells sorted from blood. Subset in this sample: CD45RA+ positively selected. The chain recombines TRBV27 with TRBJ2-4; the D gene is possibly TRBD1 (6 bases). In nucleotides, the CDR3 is TGTGCCAGCAGCCTAAACAGGGTGCGGGAAAACATTCAGTACTTC. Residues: CASSLNRVRENIQYF.